Included here is one T cell receptor (beta chain) sequence, with context. Other DNA sequences in the same sample also yield this CDR3. This sample stems from a study of blood T cell repertoires in COVID-19. The CDR3 has 13 amino acids. Germline V gene lookup returns CDR1 KGHSH and CDR2 LQKENI. Germline trimming cut 2 bases from V and 5 bases from J; bases unmatched to any gene: 0. Clones were read by immunoSEQ multiplex PCR, and TCRdb kept only the in-frame ones, dropping some. The sample includes roughly 300,000 clones, over 75% seen only once; the top ten take about 7%. The sample comprised peripheral blood. The clonotype originates from a human donor in a cohort sampled during active COVID-19. This rearrangement joins TRBV18 to TRBJ1-2; 9 bases line up with TRBD1. In nucleotides, the CDR3 is TGTGCCAGCTCACCAGGGACAGGGTATGGCTACACCTTC. It codes for CASSPGTGYGYTF.